One TCR beta chain is described in this entry. Its antigen is unknown. With the read ending 3 residues before the CDR3 end, the germline J gene is used to fill in that end. Germline V gene sequence: CDR1 KGHSH, CDR2 LQKENI. The CDR3 runs 18 residues. V lost 5 bases and J lost 2, with 25 bases in between. Patients had low serum IgG, IgA and/or IgM and specific antibody deficiency. This specimen comes from a study of T cell clonality in common variable immunodeficiency. Sequencing input was equivalent genomic DNA from CVID and controls. Repertoires were generated with immunoSEQ multiplex PCR, while TCRdb's copy carries only in-frame clones and drops some. The profile covers some 11,000 clones, none occurring a single time. Study-level points and caveats: Reportedly, TCR beta sequences from common variable immunodeficiency showed fewer deletions and N-nucleotide insertions.

The J gene is TRBJ2-7, the V gene TRBV18, with D tentatively TRBD1 or TRBD2 (5 bases each). The sequenced sample was peripheral blood mononuclear cells. The sequence was collected from a human donor with common variable immunodeficiency. CDR3 DNA (partial): TGTGCCAGCTCAAATTCAGGGTCCGGAGAGGGGCTCCCCTACGAG. Protein: CASSNSGSGEGLPYE. The whole CDR3 protein is CASSNSGSGEGLPYEQYF.